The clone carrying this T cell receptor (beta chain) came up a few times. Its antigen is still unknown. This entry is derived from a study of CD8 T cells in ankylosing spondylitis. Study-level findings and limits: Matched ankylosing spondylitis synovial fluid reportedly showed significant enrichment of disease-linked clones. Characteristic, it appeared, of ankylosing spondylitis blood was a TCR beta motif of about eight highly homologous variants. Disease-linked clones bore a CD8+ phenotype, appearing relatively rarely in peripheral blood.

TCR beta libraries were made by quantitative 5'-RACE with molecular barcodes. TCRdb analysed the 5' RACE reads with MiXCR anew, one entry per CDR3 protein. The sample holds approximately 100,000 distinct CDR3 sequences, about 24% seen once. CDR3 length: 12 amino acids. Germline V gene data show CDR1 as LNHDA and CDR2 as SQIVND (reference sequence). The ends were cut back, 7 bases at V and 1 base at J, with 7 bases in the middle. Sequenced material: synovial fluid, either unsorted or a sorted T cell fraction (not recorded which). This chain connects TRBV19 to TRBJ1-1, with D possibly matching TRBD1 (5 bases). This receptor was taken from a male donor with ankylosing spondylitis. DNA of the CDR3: TGTGCCAGTACAGACAGGAACACTGAAGCTTTCTTT. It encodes CASTDRNTEAFF.